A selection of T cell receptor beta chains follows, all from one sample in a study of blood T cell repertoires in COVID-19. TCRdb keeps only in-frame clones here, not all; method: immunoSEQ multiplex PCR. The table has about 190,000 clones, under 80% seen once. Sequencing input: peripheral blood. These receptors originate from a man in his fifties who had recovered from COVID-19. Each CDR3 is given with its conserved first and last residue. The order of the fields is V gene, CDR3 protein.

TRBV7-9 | CASSLGGTQSSYEQYF
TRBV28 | CASRRDRGPYEQYF
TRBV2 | CASSGDRYEQYF
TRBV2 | CASSERGQTNEKLFF
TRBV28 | CASSLSRAGTEAFF
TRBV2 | CASSEIVSTDTQYF
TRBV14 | CASSQGRGGYGYTF
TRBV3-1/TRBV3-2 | CASSQERGTDTQYF
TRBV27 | CASSLSGVGLEQYF
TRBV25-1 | CASSSPDRATDTQYF
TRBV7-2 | CASSQGQPPYNEQFF
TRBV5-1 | CASSLDRGLANEKLFF
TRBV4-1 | CASSQDPVQGAYEQYF
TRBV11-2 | CASSLDDAEGDEQFF
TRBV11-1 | CASSFAGTNGEQFF
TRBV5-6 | CASSSTRRAKETQYF
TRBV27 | CASGGTSVGTGELFF
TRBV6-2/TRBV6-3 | CASSYSRTTPNF
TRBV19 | CASRLRGLNTEAFF
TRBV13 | CASSGNPHERGMGNEQFF
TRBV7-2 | CASSNGGDNQPQHF
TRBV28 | CASSPEGHRAWANEKLFF
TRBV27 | CASRTQRRGTEAFF
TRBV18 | CASSHANRGGEQYF
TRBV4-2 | CASSQAPYGYTF
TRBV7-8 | CASSRSGGTNYGYTF
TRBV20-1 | CSAPVGRSFF
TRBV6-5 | CASSQTSGNTGELFF
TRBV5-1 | CASSLPGGSSGNPLRTGELFF
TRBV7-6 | CASSLSFLNLAGGLTYNEQFF
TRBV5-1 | CASSSREVRFYEQYF
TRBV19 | CASSIVQVAGQETQYF
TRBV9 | CASSVAGEKLFF
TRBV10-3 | CAISATTVNQPQHF
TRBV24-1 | CATSDGTSGSTDTQYF
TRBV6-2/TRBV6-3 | CASSLMPFSGSSGANVLTF
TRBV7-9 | CASSLDQTGGSQPQHF